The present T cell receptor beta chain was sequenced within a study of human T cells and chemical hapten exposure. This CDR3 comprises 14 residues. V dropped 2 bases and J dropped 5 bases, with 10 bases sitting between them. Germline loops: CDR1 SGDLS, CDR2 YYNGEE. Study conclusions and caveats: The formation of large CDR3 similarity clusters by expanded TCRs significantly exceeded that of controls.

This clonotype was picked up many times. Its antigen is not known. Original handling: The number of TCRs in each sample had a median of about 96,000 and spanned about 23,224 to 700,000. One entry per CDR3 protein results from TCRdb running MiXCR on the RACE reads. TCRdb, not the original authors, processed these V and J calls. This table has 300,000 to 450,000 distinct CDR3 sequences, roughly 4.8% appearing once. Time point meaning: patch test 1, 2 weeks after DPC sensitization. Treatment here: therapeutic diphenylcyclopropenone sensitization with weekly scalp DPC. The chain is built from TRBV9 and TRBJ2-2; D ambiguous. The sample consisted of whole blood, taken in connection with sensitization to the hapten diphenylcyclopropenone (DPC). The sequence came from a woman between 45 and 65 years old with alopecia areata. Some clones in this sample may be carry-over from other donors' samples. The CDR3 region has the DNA TGTGCCAGCAGCGTTGAGAGTTTGACCGGGGAGCTGTTTTTT. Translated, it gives CASSVESLTGELFF.